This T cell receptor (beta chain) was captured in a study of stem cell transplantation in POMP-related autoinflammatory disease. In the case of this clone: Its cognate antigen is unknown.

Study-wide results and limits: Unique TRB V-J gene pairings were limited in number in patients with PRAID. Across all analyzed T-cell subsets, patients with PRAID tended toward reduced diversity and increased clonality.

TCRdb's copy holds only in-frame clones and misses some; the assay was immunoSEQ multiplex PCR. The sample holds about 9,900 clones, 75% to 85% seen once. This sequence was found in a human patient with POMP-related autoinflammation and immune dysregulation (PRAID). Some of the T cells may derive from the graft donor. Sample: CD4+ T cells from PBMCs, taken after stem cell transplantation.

In DNA, the CDR3 is TGTGCCTGGAGTGGAGGTTTAGCGGGGAAAGAGACCCAGTACTTC. Its translation is CAWSGGLAGKETQYF. This rearrangement joins TRBV30 to TRBJ2-5; 8 bases agree with TRBD2. This CDR3 region has 15 residues. In germline, CDR1 is GTSNPN, CDR2 SVGIG (reference sequence). The V and J ends lost 1 base and 3 bases, in that order; junction bases with no gene match: 7.